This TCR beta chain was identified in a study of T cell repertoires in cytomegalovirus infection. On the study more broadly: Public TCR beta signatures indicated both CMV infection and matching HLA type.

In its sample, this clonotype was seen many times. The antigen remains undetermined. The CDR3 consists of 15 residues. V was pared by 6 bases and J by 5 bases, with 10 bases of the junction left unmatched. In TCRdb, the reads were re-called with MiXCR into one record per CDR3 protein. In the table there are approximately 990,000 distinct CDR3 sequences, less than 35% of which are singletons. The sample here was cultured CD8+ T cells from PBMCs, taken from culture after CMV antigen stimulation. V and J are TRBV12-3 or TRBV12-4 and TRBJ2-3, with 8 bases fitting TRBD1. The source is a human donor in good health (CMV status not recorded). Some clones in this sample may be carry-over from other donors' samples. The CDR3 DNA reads TGTGCCAGCAGACCATCCAGGGGGCGGGAAGATACGCAGTATTTT. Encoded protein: CASRPSRGREDTQYF.